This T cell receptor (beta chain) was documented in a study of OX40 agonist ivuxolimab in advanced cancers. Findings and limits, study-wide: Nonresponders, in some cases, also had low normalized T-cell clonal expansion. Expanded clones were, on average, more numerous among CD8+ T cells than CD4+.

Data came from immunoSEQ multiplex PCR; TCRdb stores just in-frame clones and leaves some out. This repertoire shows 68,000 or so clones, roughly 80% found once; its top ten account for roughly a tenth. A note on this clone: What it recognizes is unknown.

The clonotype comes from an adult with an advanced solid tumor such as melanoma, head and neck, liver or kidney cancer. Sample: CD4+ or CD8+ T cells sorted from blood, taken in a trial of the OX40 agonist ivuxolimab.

CDR3 in amino acids: CASSLMGGFSQPQHF. As DNA, the CDR3 is TGTGCCAGCAGTTTAATGGGCGGGTTCAGTCAGCCCCAGCATTTT. The chain carries TRBV28 and TRBJ1-5; no clear D. The CDR3 has 15 residues. V shed 2 bases and J shed 6 bases, with 14 bases lying between them. In germline, CDR1 is MDHEN, CDR2 SYDVKM.